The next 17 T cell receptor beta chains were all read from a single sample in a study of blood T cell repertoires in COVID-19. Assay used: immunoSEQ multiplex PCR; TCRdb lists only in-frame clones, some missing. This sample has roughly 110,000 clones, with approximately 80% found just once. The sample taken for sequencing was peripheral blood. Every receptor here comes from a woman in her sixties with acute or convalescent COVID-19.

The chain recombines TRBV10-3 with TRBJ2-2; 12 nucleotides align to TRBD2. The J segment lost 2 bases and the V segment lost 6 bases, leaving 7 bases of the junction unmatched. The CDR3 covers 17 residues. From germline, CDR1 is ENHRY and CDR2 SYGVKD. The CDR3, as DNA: TGTGCCATCAGGGGACTAGCGGGTGGATCTAACACCGGGGAGCTGTTTTTT. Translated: CAIRGLAGGSNTGELFF.

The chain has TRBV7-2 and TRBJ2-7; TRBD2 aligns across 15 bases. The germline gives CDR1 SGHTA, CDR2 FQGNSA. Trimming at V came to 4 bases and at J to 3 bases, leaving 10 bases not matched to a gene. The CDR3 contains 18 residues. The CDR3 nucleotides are TGTGCCAGCAGCTCCCCAGGACTAGCGGGAGGGCGTTTCTACGAGCAGTACTTC. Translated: CASSSPGLAGGRFYEQYF.

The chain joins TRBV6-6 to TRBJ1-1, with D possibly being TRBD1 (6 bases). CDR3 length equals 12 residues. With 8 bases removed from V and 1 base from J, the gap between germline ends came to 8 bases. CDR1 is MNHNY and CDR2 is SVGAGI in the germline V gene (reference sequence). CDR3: CASDRQNTEAFF. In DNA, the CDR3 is TGTGCCAGCGACAGGCAGAACACTGAAGCTTTCTTT.

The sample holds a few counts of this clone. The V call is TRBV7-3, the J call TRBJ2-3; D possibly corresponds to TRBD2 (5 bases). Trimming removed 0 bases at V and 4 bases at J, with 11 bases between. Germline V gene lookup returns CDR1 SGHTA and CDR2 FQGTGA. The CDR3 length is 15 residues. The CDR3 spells CASSLTWLAPDTQYF. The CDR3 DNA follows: TGTGCCAGCAGCTTAACCTGGCTAGCCCCAGATACGCAGTATTTT.

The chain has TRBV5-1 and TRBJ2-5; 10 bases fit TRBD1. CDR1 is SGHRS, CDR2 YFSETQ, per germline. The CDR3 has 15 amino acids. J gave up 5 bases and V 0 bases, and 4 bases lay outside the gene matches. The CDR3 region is CASSLGQGARETQYF. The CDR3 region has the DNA TGCGCCAGCAGCTTGGGACAGGGGGCGAGGGAGACCCAGTACTTC.

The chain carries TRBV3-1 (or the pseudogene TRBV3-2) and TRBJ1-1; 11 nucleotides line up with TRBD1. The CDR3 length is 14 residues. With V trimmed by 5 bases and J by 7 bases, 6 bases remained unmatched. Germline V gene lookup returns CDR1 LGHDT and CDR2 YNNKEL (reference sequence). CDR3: CASSVPGQGVEAFF. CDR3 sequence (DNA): TGTGCCAGCAGCGTTCCGGGACAGGGGGTTGAAGCTTTCTTT.

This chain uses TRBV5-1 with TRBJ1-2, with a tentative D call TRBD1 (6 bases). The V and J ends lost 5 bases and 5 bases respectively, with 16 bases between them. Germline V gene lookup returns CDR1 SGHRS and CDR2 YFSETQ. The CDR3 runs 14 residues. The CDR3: CASRLGQTHYGYTF. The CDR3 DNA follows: TGCGCCAGCAGGCTCGGACAGACACATTATGGCTACACCTTC.

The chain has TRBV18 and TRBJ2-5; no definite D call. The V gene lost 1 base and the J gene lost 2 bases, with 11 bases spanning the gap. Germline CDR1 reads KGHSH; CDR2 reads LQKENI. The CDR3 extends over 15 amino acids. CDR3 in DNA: TGTGCCAGCTCACCACAATACAGAGATCAAGAGACCCAGTACTTC. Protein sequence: CASSPQYRDQETQYF.

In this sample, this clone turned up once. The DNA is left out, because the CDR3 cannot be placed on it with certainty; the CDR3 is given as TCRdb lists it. CDR3 region: CASSFFGQGKLYEQYF. The chain is built from TRBV28 and TRBJ2-7; the table gives TRBD1 as D, unverified against the DNA. Termini included, the CDR3 measures 16 amino acids. Per the germline V gene, CDR1 is MDHEN and CDR2 is SYDVKM.

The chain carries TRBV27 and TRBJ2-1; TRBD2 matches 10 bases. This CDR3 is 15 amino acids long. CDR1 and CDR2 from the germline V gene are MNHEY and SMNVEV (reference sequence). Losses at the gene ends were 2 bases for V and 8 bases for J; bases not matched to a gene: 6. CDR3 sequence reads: CASSLASGSGYEQFF. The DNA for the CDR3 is TGTGCCAGCAGTTTAGCTAGCGGGAGTGGTTATGAGCAGTTCTTC.

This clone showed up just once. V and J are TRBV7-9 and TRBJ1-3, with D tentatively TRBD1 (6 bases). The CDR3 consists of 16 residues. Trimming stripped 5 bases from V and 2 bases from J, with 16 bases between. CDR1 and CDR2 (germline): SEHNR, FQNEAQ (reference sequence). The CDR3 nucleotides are TGTGCCAGCAGCCCCTGGGGGGGGGCGACTGGAAACACCATATATTTT. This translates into CASSPWGGATGNTIYF.

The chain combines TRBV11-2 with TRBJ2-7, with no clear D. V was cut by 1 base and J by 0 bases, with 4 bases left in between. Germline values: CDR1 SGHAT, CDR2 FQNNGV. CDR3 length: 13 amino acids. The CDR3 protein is CASSLAGSYEQYF. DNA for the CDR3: TGTGCCAGCAGCTTAGCAGGCTCCTACGAGCAGTACTTC.

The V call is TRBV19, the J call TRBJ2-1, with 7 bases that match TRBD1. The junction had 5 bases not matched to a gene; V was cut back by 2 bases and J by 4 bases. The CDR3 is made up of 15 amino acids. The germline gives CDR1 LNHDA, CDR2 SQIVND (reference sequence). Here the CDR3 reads CASSIFGTVYNEQFF. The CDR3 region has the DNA TGTGCCAGTAGTATATTTGGGACAGTATACAATGAGCAGTTCTTC.

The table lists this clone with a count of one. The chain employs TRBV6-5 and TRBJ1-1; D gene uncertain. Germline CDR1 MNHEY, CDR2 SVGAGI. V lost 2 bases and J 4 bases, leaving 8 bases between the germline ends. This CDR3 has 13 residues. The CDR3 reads CASSYQPGTEAFF. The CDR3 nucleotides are TGTGCCAGCAGTTACCAGCCGGGCACTGAAGCTTTCTTT.

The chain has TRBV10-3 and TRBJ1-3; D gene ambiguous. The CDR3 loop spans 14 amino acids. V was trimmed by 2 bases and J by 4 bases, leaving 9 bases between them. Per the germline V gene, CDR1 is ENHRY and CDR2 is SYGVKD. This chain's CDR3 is CAISEGLKGNTIYF. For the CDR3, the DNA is TGTGCCATCAGTGAGGGGCTAAAGGGAAACACCATATATTTT.

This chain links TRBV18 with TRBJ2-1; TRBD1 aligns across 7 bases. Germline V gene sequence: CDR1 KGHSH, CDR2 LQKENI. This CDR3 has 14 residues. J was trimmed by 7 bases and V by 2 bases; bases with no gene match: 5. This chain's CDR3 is CASSPVTGVNEQFF. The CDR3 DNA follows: TGTGCCAGCTCACCAGTAACAGGGGTAAATGAGCAGTTCTTC. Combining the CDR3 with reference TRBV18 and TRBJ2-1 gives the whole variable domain NAGVMQNPRHLVRRRGQEARLRCSPMKGHSHVYWYRQLPEEGLKFMVYLQKENIIDESGMPKERFSAEFPKEGPSILRIQQVVRGDSAAYFCASSPVTGVNEQFFGPGTRLTVL.

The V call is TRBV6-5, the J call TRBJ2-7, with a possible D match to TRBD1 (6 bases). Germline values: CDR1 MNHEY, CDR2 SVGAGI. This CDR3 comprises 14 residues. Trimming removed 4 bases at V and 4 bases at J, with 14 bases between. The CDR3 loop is CASSSGHRLYEQYF. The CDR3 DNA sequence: TGTGCCAGCAGTTCGGGACACCGCCTATACGAGCAGTACTTC.